These T cell receptor beta chains were read from a single sample in a study of cytotoxic CD8 clonotypes in ibrutinib-treated CLL. Clones were read by immunoSEQ multiplex PCR, and TCRdb kept only the in-frame ones, dropping some. The table records 35,000 to 45,000 clones, about two thirds of them present only once. Source: PBMCs, taken at disease progression, from a patient treated with ibrutinib. Receptor source: a human donor with chronic lymphocytic leukemia. The CDR3 runs from the conserved cysteine through the conserved F or W. The order of the fields is D gene, clone size, CDR3 length, V gene, J gene, CDR3 DNA, CDR3 protein. A D gene is named only where the DNA matches it firmly. Clone size is not always given. Where it is, it says once, few, many or a class for expanded clones.

d_call: -; clone_size: -; cdr3_length: 13; v_call: TRBV6-5; j_call: TRBJ1-1; cdr3_nt: TGTGCCAGCAGCCAGGGGAGTTTCACTGAAGCTTTCTTT; cdr3_aa: CASSQGSFTEAFF
d_call: -; clone_size: -; cdr3_length: 14; v_call: TRBV2; j_call: TRBJ1-5; cdr3_nt: TGTGCCAGCAGGGGGACAATTAGCAATCAGCCCCAGCATTTT; cdr3_aa: CASRGTISNQPQHF
d_call: -; clone_size: -; cdr3_length: 16; v_call: TRBV9; j_call: TRBJ1-6; cdr3_nt: TGTGCCAGCAGCGTGAGCGCCCTCTCCTATAATTCACCCCTCCACTTT; cdr3_aa: CASSVSALSYNSPLHF
d_call: TRBD2; clone_size: few; cdr3_length: 14; v_call: TRBV7-8; j_call: TRBJ2-5; cdr3_nt: TGTGCCAGCAGCCGCGGGGGGGAAGAGGAGACCCAGTACTTC; cdr3_aa: CASSRGGEEETQYF
d_call: -; clone_size: -; cdr3_length: 11; v_call: TRBV10-3; j_call: TRBJ1-1; cdr3_nt: TGTGCCATCAGTGAGGAGGGTGAAGCTTTCTTT; cdr3_aa: CAISEEGEAFF
d_call: TRBD2; clone_size: -; cdr3_length: 16; v_call: TRBV5-1; j_call: TRBJ2-1; cdr3_nt: TGCGCCAGCAGCCTTAGCGGGGGGGCCCTCTACAATGAGCAGTTCTTC; cdr3_aa: CASSLSGGALYNEQFF
d_call: -; clone_size: few; cdr3_length: 13; v_call: TRBV7-8; j_call: TRBJ1-6; cdr3_nt: TGTGCCAGCAGCTTAGACCGGGGGTCACCCCTCCACTTT; cdr3_aa: CASSLDRGSPLHF
d_call: -; clone_size: once; cdr3_length: 15; v_call: TRBV9; j_call: TRBJ2-6; cdr3_nt: TGTGCCAGCAGCGCCAGGGTCTCTGGGGCCAACGTCCTGACTTTC; cdr3_aa: CASSARVSGANVLTF
d_call: TRBD1; clone_size: -; cdr3_length: 13; v_call: TRBV7-9; j_call: TRBJ1-1; cdr3_nt: TGTGCCAGCAGCTATACAGGGGACACTGAAGCTTTCTTT; cdr3_aa: CASSYTGDTEAFF
d_call: -; clone_size: -; cdr3_length: 14; v_call: TRBV7-2; j_call: TRBJ1-5; cdr3_nt: TGTGCCAGCAGCTTAGGGAATAGCAATCAGCCCCAGCATTTT; cdr3_aa: CASSLGNSNQPQHF
d_call: -; clone_size: -; cdr3_length: 15; v_call: TRBV5-1; j_call: TRBJ2-7; cdr3_nt: TGCGCCAGCAGCTTGGATGTTGGGGGGCGGTACGAGCAGTACTTC; cdr3_aa: CASSLDVGGRYEQYF
d_call: TRBD1; clone_size: -; cdr3_length: 14; v_call: TRBV19; j_call: TRBJ2-3; cdr3_nt: TGTGCCAGTTCTTGGACAGGAGACACAGATACGCAGTATTTT; cdr3_aa: CASSWTGDTDTQYF
d_call: -; clone_size: -; cdr3_length: 11; v_call: TRBV29-1; j_call: TRBJ1-2; cdr3_nt: TGCAGCGTTGATCAGGGGTATGGCTACACCTTC; cdr3_aa: CSVDQGYGYTF
d_call: -; clone_size: -; cdr3_length: 17; v_call: TRBV10-3; j_call: TRBJ2-2; cdr3_nt: TGTGCCATCACGGAACGAAGAGACCCCGGTTCTTTTGGGGAGCTGTTTTTT; cdr3_aa: CAITERRDPGSFGELFF
d_call: -; clone_size: -; cdr3_length: 12; v_call: TRBV5-1; j_call: TRBJ2-2; cdr3_nt: TGCGCCAGCAGCTTGGCCCCCGGGGAGCTGTTTTTT; cdr3_aa: CASSLAPGELFF
d_call: -; clone_size: -; cdr3_length: 13; v_call: TRBV28; j_call: TRBJ1-2; cdr3_nt: TGTGCCAGCAGTATACCGGGGAACTATGGCTACACCTTC; cdr3_aa: CASSIPGNYGYTF
d_call: -; clone_size: -; cdr3_length: 17; v_call: TRBV4-1; j_call: TRBJ1-5; cdr3_nt: TGCGCCAGCAGCCAAGAGGGTGGATGGGGTGGCAATCAGCCCCAGCATTTT; cdr3_aa: CASSQEGGWGGNQPQHF
d_call: -; clone_size: -; cdr3_length: 16; v_call: TRBV7-6; j_call: TRBJ1-6; cdr3_nt: TGTGCCAGCAGCAGAACCTCCGACTCCTATAATTCACCCCTCCACTTT; cdr3_aa: CASSRTSDSYNSPLHF
d_call: -; clone_size: -; cdr3_length: 16; v_call: TRBV4-1; j_call: TRBJ2-1; cdr3_nt: TGCGCCAGCAGCCAAGGCTCGCCCAAACCGGGGAATGAGCAGTTCTTC; cdr3_aa: CASSQGSPKPGNEQFF
d_call: -; clone_size: -; cdr3_length: 11; v_call: TRBV29-1; j_call: TRBJ2-5; cdr3_nt: TGCAGCGCTCAGACGATGGGGGCCCAGTACTTC; cdr3_aa: CSAQTMGAQYF
d_call: -; clone_size: -; cdr3_length: 11; v_call: TRBV6-5; j_call: TRBJ1-1; cdr3_nt: TGTGCCAGCAGATTCCGGGGTGAAGCTTTCTTT; cdr3_aa: CASRFRGEAFF
d_call: TRBD1; clone_size: -; cdr3_length: 17; v_call: TRBV27; j_call: TRBJ1-1; cdr3_nt: TGTGCCAGCAGTTTATCGATACAGGGGGGCTTGAACACTGAAGCTTTCTTT; cdr3_aa: CASSLSIQGGLNTEAFF
d_call: -; clone_size: -; cdr3_length: 13; v_call: TRBV5-6; j_call: TRBJ2-3; cdr3_nt: TGTGCCAGCAGCTTGGCGGGGGTTCATACGCAGTATTTT; cdr3_aa: CASSLAGVHTQYF
d_call: TRBD1; clone_size: -; cdr3_length: 13; v_call: TRBV6-1; j_call: TRBJ1-2; cdr3_nt: TGTGCCAGCTCGGACAGGGGAAACTATGGCTACACCTTC; cdr3_aa: CASSDRGNYGYTF
d_call: -; clone_size: -; cdr3_length: 14; v_call: TRBV12-5; j_call: TRBJ2-5; cdr3_nt: TGTGCTAGTGGTTTGACGGCAGGGCAAGAGACCCAGTACTTC; cdr3_aa: CASGLTAGQETQYF
d_call: TRBD2; clone_size: -; cdr3_length: 16; v_call: TRBV19; j_call: TRBJ2-1; cdr3_nt: TGTGCCAGTAGTCCCCTGCTAGCGGGGGTTATGTATGAGCAGTTCTTC; cdr3_aa: CASSPLLAGVMYEQFF
d_call: -; clone_size: -; cdr3_length: 13; v_call: TRBV10-2; j_call: TRBJ1-2; cdr3_nt: TGCGCCAGCAGTTTGAGGGGAGCGGACCCCTACACCTTC; cdr3_aa: CASSLRGADPYTF
d_call: TRBD2; clone_size: -; cdr3_length: 15; v_call: TRBV6-1; j_call: TRBJ2-5; cdr3_nt: TGTGCCAGCAGTGAAGGGCTAGCGGGGGAAGAGACCCAGTACTTC; cdr3_aa: CASSEGLAGEETQYF
d_call: TRBD1; clone_size: -; cdr3_length: 14; v_call: TRBV27; j_call: TRBJ2-7; cdr3_nt: TGTGCCAGCAGTCCCTCCGGACAGGCCTACGAGCAGTACTTC; cdr3_aa: CASSPSGQAYEQYF
d_call: -; clone_size: -; cdr3_length: 15; v_call: TRBV5-1; j_call: TRBJ1-6; cdr3_nt: TGCGCCAGCAGCCGGGCCGGGGGATTTAATTCACCCCTCCACTTT; cdr3_aa: CASSRAGGFNSPLHF
d_call: -; clone_size: few; cdr3_length: 15; v_call: TRBV5-1; j_call: TRBJ1-1; cdr3_nt: TGCGCCAGCAGCTTGGGAGGCAGTTTGAACACTGAAGCTTTCTTT; cdr3_aa: CASSLGGSLNTEAFF
d_call: TRBD2; clone_size: once; cdr3_length: 16; v_call: TRBV12-5; j_call: TRBJ2-5; cdr3_nt: TGTGCTAGTGGACCGATGGGCAGCGGGGGACAAGAGACCCAGTACTTC; cdr3_aa: CASGPMGSGGQETQYF
d_call: TRBD1; clone_size: -; cdr3_length: 13; v_call: TRBV7-6; j_call: TRBJ2-3; cdr3_nt: TGTGCCAGCAGCTTAGAACAGGGGGCGGCGCAGTATTTT; cdr3_aa: CASSLEQGAAQYF
d_call: -; clone_size: -; cdr3_length: 13; v_call: TRBV5-6; j_call: TRBJ2-2; cdr3_nt: TGTGCCAGCAGCCGCCCTAGTTCCGGGGAGCTGTTTTTT; cdr3_aa: CASSRPSSGELFF
d_call: -; clone_size: -; cdr3_length: 14; v_call: TRBV4-2; j_call: TRBJ2-7; cdr3_nt: TGTGCCAGCAGCCAAGATTGGCAGGTTTACGAGCAGTACTTC; cdr3_aa: CASSQDWQVYEQYF
d_call: -; clone_size: -; cdr3_length: 20; v_call: TRBV5-1; j_call: TRBJ1-3; cdr3_nt: TGCGCCAGCAGCTTAAGTGGAGGATATGAGGGCCAAACGAATGGAAACACCATATATTTT; cdr3_aa: CASSLSGGYEGQTNGNTIYF
d_call: -; clone_size: -; cdr3_length: 14; v_call: TRBV5-1; j_call: TRBJ2-3; cdr3_nt: TGCGCCAGCAGCCCCGGGGAGAGCACAGATACGCAGTATTTT; cdr3_aa: CASSPGESTDTQYF
d_call: TRBD1; clone_size: once; cdr3_length: 15; v_call: TRBV7-8; j_call: TRBJ1-1; cdr3_nt: TGTGCCAGCAGCTTGGGGGACAGGGAAGAGACTGAAGCTTTCTTT; cdr3_aa: CASSLGDREETEAFF
d_call: TRBD1; clone_size: -; cdr3_length: 16; v_call: TRBV29-1; j_call: TRBJ2-7; cdr3_nt: TGCAGCGTCGCCCCCGACCACAGGGGGCACTCCTACGAGCAGTACTTC; cdr3_aa: CSVAPDHRGHSYEQYF
d_call: -; clone_size: -; cdr3_length: 14; v_call: TRBV11-2; j_call: TRBJ2-1; cdr3_nt: TGTGCCAGCAGCTTGAGTAGGGGAGCAGGTGAGCAGTTCTTC; cdr3_aa: CASSLSRGAGEQFF
d_call: TRBD2; clone_size: few; cdr3_length: 15; v_call: TRBV6-1; j_call: TRBJ2-3; cdr3_nt: TGTGCCAGCAGCATACTAGCGGGGGGCCCCCAAACGCAGTATTTT; cdr3_aa: CASSILAGGPQTQYF
d_call: -; clone_size: -; cdr3_length: 12; v_call: TRBV4-2; j_call: TRBJ1-2; cdr3_nt: TGTGCCAGCAGCCAAGAAGTCAGGGTCCAAACCTTC; cdr3_aa: CASSQEVRVQTF
d_call: TRBD1; clone_size: -; cdr3_length: 14; v_call: TRBV5-1; j_call: TRBJ2-7; cdr3_nt: TGCGCCAGCAGCTCTGCAGGGGGAACCTACGAGCAGTACTTC; cdr3_aa: CASSSAGGTYEQYF
d_call: -; clone_size: once; cdr3_length: 13; v_call: TRBV6-1; j_call: TRBJ2-3; cdr3_nt: TGTGCCAGCAGTGAAGCTTCAGGTTATACGCAGTATTTT; cdr3_aa: CASSEASGYTQYF
d_call: -; clone_size: -; cdr3_length: 15; v_call: TRBV5-5; j_call: TRBJ1-1; cdr3_nt: TGTGCCAGCAGCAATGACATAAACATGAACACTGAAGCTTTCTTT; cdr3_aa: CASSNDINMNTEAFF
d_call: -; clone_size: -; cdr3_length: 12; v_call: TRBV7-9; j_call: TRBJ1-2; cdr3_nt: TGTGCCAGCAGCGGACGGAACTATGGCTACACCTTC; cdr3_aa: CASSGRNYGYTF
d_call: -; clone_size: -; cdr3_length: 15; v_call: TRBV7-8; j_call: TRBJ2-3; cdr3_nt: TGTGCCAGCAGCCAAACGGCGCCCCCCACAGATACGCAGTATTTT; cdr3_aa: CASSQTAPPTDTQYF
d_call: -; clone_size: many; cdr3_length: 14; v_call: TRBV9; j_call: TRBJ1-6; cdr3_nt: TGTGCCAGCAGCCCGGGACACCCCAATTCACCCCTCCACTTT; cdr3_aa: CASSPGHPNSPLHF
d_call: -; clone_size: -; cdr3_length: 12; v_call: TRBV7-9; j_call: TRBJ2-7; cdr3_nt: TGTGCCAGCAGCTTAAGCCCCTACGAGCAGTACTTC; cdr3_aa: CASSLSPYEQYF